This T cell receptor beta chain is from a study of OX40 agonist ivuxolimab in advanced cancers. For the study at large: As their treatment, patients were administered ivuxolimab, an agonistic anti-OX40 (CD134) antibody. Patients got intravenous ivuxolimab at 0.01 to 10 mg/kg every 2 weeks. Findings and caveats of the study: CD8+ T cells (on average) carried more expanded clones than CD4+ T cells.

This CDR3 is 14 amino acids long. The germline V and J ends were trimmed by 2 bases and 0 bases, with 9 bases remaining between them. The V gene's germline CDR1 is SGHRS and CDR2 YFSETQ. The assay was immunoSEQ multiplex PCR, and TCRdb's table has in-frame clones only and misses some. The sample lists approximately 100,000 clones; over 85% were seen once. As to this clone: Its target is unknown.

V is TRBV5-1 and J is TRBJ2-7; tentative D call: TRBD1 (5 bases). The sequence came from an adult with an advanced solid tumor such as melanoma, head and neck, liver or kidney cancer. The sample in question was CD4+ or CD8+ T cells sorted from blood, obtained in a trial of the OX40 agonist ivuxolimab. CDR3 sequence reads: CASSLQASSYEQYF. In DNA, the CDR3 is TGCGCCAGCAGCTTACAGGCCTCCTCCTACGAGCAGTACTTC.